These T cell receptor beta chains were read from a single sample in a study of shared clonotypes between healthy human individuals. Data came from immunoSEQ multiplex PCR; TCRdb stores just in-frame clones and leaves some out. The profile shows some 2.1 million clones, 90% to 95% of them singletons. Sequencing was done on a sample of naive CD4+ T cells sorted from blood. These receptors were collected from a man between 18 and 29 years old in good health. CDR3s include the opening cysteine and the closing phenylalanine or tryptophan. The order of the fields is V gene, J gene, clone size, D gene, CDR3 protein, CDR3 DNA. The D gene is left open where the match is weak. Part of the rows lack a size; the others show once, few, many or a class for expanded clones.

>TRBV2|TRBJ1-3|NA|NA
CASSRASSGNTIYF
TGTGCCAGCAGTAGGGCAAGCTCTGGAAACACCATATATTTT
>TRBV7-9|TRBJ2-1|NA|TRBD2
CASSAGTSGGDEQFF
TGTGCCAGCAGCGCTGGGACTAGCGGGGGAGATGAGCAGTTCTTC
>TRBV7-2|TRBJ2-1|NA|TRBD2
CASSLLGLYNEQFF
TGTGCCAGCAGCTTATTGGGACTATACAATGAGCAGTTCTTC
>TRBV6-5|TRBJ1-1|NA|NA
CASSPREANTEAFF
TGTGCCAGCAGTCCGCGGGAAGCGAACACTGAAGCTTTCTTT
>TRBV10-2|TRBJ2-1|NA|TRBD2
CASRRTSGDYNEQFF
TGCGCCAGCAGGAGGACTAGCGGGGACTACAATGAGCAGTTCTTC
>TRBV6-1|TRBJ2-1|NA|NA
CASRMVDEGYNEQFF
TGTGCCAGCAGGATGGTAGATGAGGGCTACAATGAGCAGTTCTTC
>TRBV5-1|TRBJ2-7|NA|NA
CASSLEGPTYEQYF
TGCGCCAGCAGCTTGGAAGGGCCGACCTACGAGCAGTACTTC
>TRBV5-1|TRBJ1-1|NA|TRBD1
CASSLTGTNTEAFF
TGCGCCAGCAGCCTGACAGGGACCAACACTGAAGCTTTCTTT
>TRBV7-2|TRBJ1-2|NA|NA
CASSPDAYGYTF
TGTGCCAGCAGCCCGGATGCTTATGGCTACACCTTC
>TRBV7-2|TRBJ1-1|NA|TRBD1
CASSLAPGTGAPGAFF
TGTGCCAGCAGCTTAGCCCCCGGGACAGGGGCTCCCGGAGCTTTCTTT
>TRBV6-6|TRBJ2-1|NA|NA
CASSYSRAPNEQFF
TGTGCCAGCAGTTACTCTCGGGCTCCAAATGAGCAGTTCTTC
>TRBV29-1|TRBJ1-1|NA|NA
CSVKFSNTEAFF
TGCAGCGTTAAGTTCTCGAACACTGAAGCTTTCTTT
>TRBV14|TRBJ2-3|NA|NA
CASSQDPVGADTQYF
TGTGCCAGCAGCCAAGATCCGGTGGGTGCAGATACGCAGTATTTT
>TRBV30|TRBJ2-3|NA|NA
CAWMYGNTDTQYF
TGTGCCTGGATGTATGGGAACACAGATACGCAGTATTTT
>TRBV11-2|TRBJ2-7|NA|NA
CASSLGAGAEQYF
TGTGCCAGCAGCTTAGGGGCAGGGGCCGAGCAGTACTTC
>TRBV7-2|TRBJ1-4|NA|NA
CASSLEVGLKLFF
TGTGCCAGCAGCTTAGAGGTGGGGCTAAAACTGTTTTTT
>TRBV11-2|TRBJ1-1|NA|NA
CASSLELPPSIF
TGTGCCAGCAGCTTAGAACTACCTCCCTCAATCTTT
>TRBV5-6|TRBJ1-2|NA|TRBD1
CASTRDRVVHTF
TGTGCCAGCACCCGGGACAGGGTCGTTCACACCTTC
>TRBV6-5|TRBJ2-7|NA|NA
CASSQTYLTDYEQYF
TGTGCCAGCAGCCAAACCTACCTTACCGACTACGAGCAGTACTTC
>TRBV4-3|TRBJ1-1|NA|NA
CASSQRGNTEAFF
TGCGCCAGCAGCCAAAGGGGGAACACTGAAGCTTTCTTT
>TRBV5-4|TRBJ2-7|once|TRBD2
CASSIAGGPYEQYF
TGTGCCAGCAGCATAGCGGGGGGGCCCTACGAGCAGTACTTC
>TRBV5-1|TRBJ2-5|NA|NA
CASSSGLGGGGQETQYF
TGCGCCAGCAGCTCGGGTCTCGGCGGAGGGGGGCAAGAGACCCAGTACTTC
>TRBV5-1|TRBJ2-7|NA|TRBD1
CASSLGTGLKEQYF
TGCGCCAGCAGCTTGGGGACAGGACTGAAGGAGCAGTACTTC
>TRBV7-9|TRBJ2-7|NA|TRBD1
CASSFPRTGGTAYEQYF
TGTGCCAGCAGCTTTCCACGAACAGGGGGAACGGCGTACGAGCAGTACTTC
>TRBV5-1|TRBJ2-3|once|NA
CASSFQGTADTQYF
TGCGCCAGCAGCTTCCAGGGGACGGCAGATACGCAGTATTTT
>TRBV27|TRBJ1-6|NA|NA
CASSLASWGDSPLHF
TGTGCCAGCAGTTTAGCATCCTGGGGGGATTCACCCCTCCACTTT
>TRBV7-9|TRBJ2-1|few|NA
CASSPRSRAEDNEQFF
TGTGCCAGCAGCCCCCGATCGAGAGCGGAAGATAATGAGCAGTTCTTC
>TRBV27|TRBJ1-5|few|NA
CASSWTPNQPQHF
TGTGCCAGCAGTTGGACTCCAAATCAGCCCCAGCATTTT
>TRBV4-3|TRBJ2-1|NA|TRBD2
CASSQDMGGGPNEQFF
TGCGCCAGCAGCCAAGATATGGGGGGAGGGCCGAATGAGCAGTTCTTC
>TRBV30|TRBJ1-5|NA|NA
CAWSRVGNQPQHF
TGTGCCTGGAGTCGAGTTGGCAATCAGCCCCAGCATTTT
>TRBV5-1|TRBJ2-1|NA|NA
CASSLIQRIYNEQFF
TGCGCCAGCAGCTTGATCCAGCGGATCTACAATGAGCAGTTCTTC
>TRBV2|TRBJ2-1|NA|TRBD2
CASSLAGGWDNEQFF
TGTGCCAGCAGCTTAGCGGGAGGGTGGGACAATGAGCAGTTCTTC
>TRBV7-9|TRBJ2-7|NA|NA
CASSRLLRDSPLEQYF
TGTGCCAGCAGCCGCCTACTCCGGGACTCCCCCTTGGAGCAGTACTTC
>TRBV7-9|TRBJ1-6|few|NA
CASSLSGDSPLHF
TGTGCCAGCAGCTTATCTGGGGACTCACCCCTCCACTTT
>TRBV5-4|TRBJ2-6|NA|NA
CASSSAGGGANVLTF
TGTGCCAGCAGCTCGGCTGGGGGTGGGGCCAACGTCCTGACTTTC
>TRBV11-2|TRBJ1-3|NA|NA
CASSEQGSSGNTIYF
TGTGCCAGCAGTGAACAGGGATCCTCTGGAAACACCATATATTTT
>TRBV7-9|TRBJ2-1|NA|NA
CASSHGRTGDYNEQFF
TGTGCCAGCAGCCACGGTAGGACGGGAGATTACAATGAGCAGTTCTTC
>TRBV7-2|TRBJ2-1|NA|TRBD2
CASSFPGRGGLNEQFF
TGTGCCAGCAGCTTTCCGGGCCGGGGGGGCCTCAATGAGCAGTTCTTC
>TRBV9|TRBJ1-1|NA|TRBD1
CASSVVGQGSAEAFF
TGTGCCAGCAGCGTAGTGGGACAGGGGTCGGCTGAAGCTTTCTTT
>TRBV6-6|TRBJ1-4|once|NA
CASSYLGTNEKLFF
TGTGCCAGCAGTTACTTGGGGACTAATGAAAAACTGTTTTTT
>TRBV19|TRBJ2-1|NA|TRBD2
CASSILGGAGGSYNEQFF
TGTGCCAGTAGTATATTAGGAGGTGCGGGAGGGTCCTACAATGAGCAGTTCTTC
>TRBV5-4|TRBJ2-1|NA|TRBD2
CASRLAGGPPAEQFF
TGTGCCAGCAGATTAGCGGGAGGCCCGCCGGCCGAGCAGTTCTTC
>TRBV30|TRBJ1-6|NA|NA
CAWSRRDNSPLHF
TGTGCCTGGAGTAGGAGGGACAATTCACCCCTCCACTTT
>TRBV30|TRBJ1-4|NA|NA
CAWSGRINEKLFF
TGTGCCTGGAGTGGGCGGATTAATGAAAAACTGTTTTTT
>TRBV11-3|TRBJ1-1|NA|NA
CASSLGPGREAFF
TGTGCCAGCAGCTTAGGCCCCGGACGAGAAGCTTTCTTT
>TRBV5-1|TRBJ1-2|NA|NA
CASSLGGGYGYTF
TGCGCCAGCAGCTTGGGAGGGGGCTATGGCTACACCTTC
>TRBV6-5|TRBJ1-5|NA|NA
CASSYSQGLGQPQHF
TGTGCCAGCAGTTACTCACAGGGTTTGGGTCAGCCCCAGCATTTT
>TRBV7-2|TRBJ1-2|NA|TRBD1
CASSLDSGGYGYTF
TGTGCCAGCAGCTTAGATTCAGGGGGCTATGGCTACACCTTC